This T cell receptor (beta chain) derives from a study of cytomegalovirus exposure and HLA in healthy donors (dated by TCRdb to between 2016 and 2019). As for the study more broadly: In an earlier analysis of approximately 500 of the donors, about 260 Gb of sequence data and 95 million to 130 million unique TCR beta sequences from about 190 million T cells were reported. Around 320 gigabases of sequencing data and tens of millions of unique TCR sequences were included in an early release covering around 650 HLA-typed donors. Of the roughly 400 genotyped donors, about 80% fell in the genetic ancestry cluster associated with self-reported Caucasian donors. The study was designed to test whether signatures of past pathogen exposure could be identified by cataloging public T cell receptors. The study profiled the T cell repertoires of hundreds of subjects by immunosequencing and related them to cytomegalovirus serostatus. A separate validation cohort of roughly 130 different subjects was used in addition to the roughly 720-subject first cohort. High-throughput TCR immunosequencing, statistical association of individual TCRs with disease status, and machine learning were combined to predict cytomegalovirus infection status. A later analysis re-examined previously published TCR beta repertoires from around 670 donors and added high-resolution HLA genotyping to investigate patterns of TCR occurrence. The later analysis used no new phenotypic data to find candidate immune exposures, relying instead on TCR beta sequences and their occurrence across donors. An earlier analysis of fewer than 700 of the donors applied high-throughput TCR beta sequencing to assess whether each TCR beta V gene segment acted as functional or pseudogenic. Donor age, sex, ethnicity and CMV serostatus were compiled alongside the repertoire data. Genome-wide SNP genotypes for about 55% of the roughly 670 donors were used in a later genetic analysis, which treated that subset as a discovery cohort. All discovery cohort repertoires had been generated on a single sequencing platform. HLA typing included class I and class II loci at four-digit resolution. Typing coverage varied by locus: about 620-630 donors for A, B, C, DRB1 and DQB1; around 560 for DQA1; around 570 for DPA1; 450 to 480 for DPB1. Because of strong linkage in the cohort, five DR-DQ haplotypes were treated as single units for association and clustering. Among around 400 genotyped donors of the cohort, an average of approximately 200,000 unique TCR beta nucleotide sequences was sequenced per donor, of which roughly 17% were non-productive. What the work shows at the level of the full study, not this receptor alone: In an earlier analysis of 450 to 750 of the donors, most TCR beta V segments appeared in productive rearrangements about 87% or about 30% of the time, broadly matching IMGT annotations. At a false discovery rate of 0.05, a later analysis linked some 18,000 TCR beta sequences to specific HLA alleles. Some IMGT-functional V segments, including TRBV6-2 and TRBV6-3, could not be distinguished by the 87-base-pair reads and were therefore excluded. Because some donors lacked HLA typing at each locus, the association tests relied only on the typed subset. Most TCR sequences were observed very rarely across donors, whereas some public TCRs were present in many individuals. The authors suggested that the approach could potentially be generalized to other disease states and immunological phenotypes. In a later analysis, HLA-associated TCR beta chains showed more clonal expansion and lower generation probabilities than non-associated chains that were equally common. In a later analysis, TCR association rates were found to vary across HLA loci, with the most associated TCRs seen for DRB1 alleles and the fewest for HLA-C alleles. The only immune exposure information available for the cohort was CMV serostatus. In a later genetic analysis, a missense DCLRE1C variant was associated with V-gene and J-gene trimming of TCR beta chains, and the association was replicated in an independent cohort. Roughly uniform sequencing depth across donors was assumed in presence/absence analyses, although this assumption may not hold. According to a later analysis, most CMV-associated TCR beta chains appeared to be HLA-restricted, and the HLA associations seemed to be driven largely by CMV exposure. When HLA alleles, especially DR and DQ, strongly co-occurred, attributing TCR associations to individual alleles was difficult. The study listed 170 or so TCR beta chains as associated with cytomegalovirus. A further reported finding was that TCR beta sequences accurately predicted the HLA-A and HLA-B alleles for most subjects in the first cohort. Only TCR beta chains were sequenced in this cohort, and the absence of alpha or paired-chain data limited detectable features. A later genetic analysis reported fewer N-insertions in productive TCRs among donors in an Asian-associated ancestry cluster than the roughly 700-donor mean. A few of the identified cytomegalovirus-associated TCR beta chains were confirmed in vitro to be specific for cytomegalovirus antigens. The classifier was reported to diagnose cytomegalovirus status with high specificity and sensitivity in both the original and validation cohorts. In a later analysis, several top co-occurrence clusters were reported to appear linked to parvovirus B19, influenza, CMV and Epstein-Barr virus. The earlier analysis of approximately 560 of the donors excluded roughly 17 rarely observed V segments, including chromosome 9 orphons, because counts were too low. Linkage disequilibrium might explain the correlated functional status among segregating V segments, but an unknown experimental factor could not be excluded. The sequencing pipeline was judged likely to have produced a cluster of highly shared sequence variants as a technical artifact.

The cohort was made up of hundreds of healthy bone marrow donors. Cohort members were all nominally healthy when sampled, although unrecorded immune exposures were likely present. Of the 700 or so cohort members, approximately 280 had positive CMV serostatus and fewer than 450 had negative CMV serostatus, and CMV serostatus was not recorded for the donor. Every donor gave a peripheral blood sample, and the peripheral blood mononuclear cells from that sample were used for TCR beta sequencing. Genomic DNA was extracted from the blood cell samples with the Qiagen DNeasy Blood Extraction Kit. From its cysteine to its phenylalanine, the CDR3 spans 14 amino acids. Only CDR3 DNA remains: 42 bases, in frame from the first base. As encoded in the germline V gene, CDR1 is MNHNS while CDR2 is SASEGT. Trimming at the junction amounts to 7 bases on V and 4 bases on J, and the germline ends lie 16 bases apart.

The library was obtained by the immunoSEQ multiplex PCR assay. A mixture of 60 forward primers for TCR Vbeta segments and 13 reverse primers for TCR Jbeta segments was used in the multiplex PCR. Amplification of the CDR3 region of rearranged TCR beta genes was performed with a multiplex PCR assay on genomic DNA. The Illumina HiSeq System was used to sequence the amplified TCR beta libraries as 87-base-pair reads. Per the authors' processing: In a later analysis, roughly 80 million unique TCR beta chains were counted across the approximately 670 repertoires, and around 11 million of these chains were shared by at least two donors. Raw reads were error-corrected and collapsed into unique sequences with a nearest-neighbor algorithm that merged closely related sequences to remove PCR and sequencing errors. CDR3 sequences were aligned to IMGT reference sequences to assign V, D and J gene segments. Each retained sequence needed at least a six-nucleotide match to both a V gene segment and a J gene segment. A rearrangement counted as productive if the CDR3 had no stop codons and remained in frame with V and J, and every other rearrangement counted as non-productive. CDR3 was defined by IMGT convention, running from the second conserved V-encoded cysteine to the conserved J-encoded phenylalanine. The earlier analysis of around 640 of the donors excluded sequences that lacked an unambiguous match to a single V gene segment. An earlier analysis of several hundred of the donors classified V segments as functional when productive rearrangements were above 56.7% and as segregating when the standard deviation between donors was above 5%. A statistical classification framework was developed to diagnose cytomegalovirus status using the catalog of TCR beta chain sequences. In a later analysis, TCR nucleotide sequences were compared against IMGT/GENE-DB human TR gene sequences so that V and J genes could be assigned. Using the TCRdist pipeline, a later analysis assigned CDR3 sequences along with most-parsimonious VDJ recombination scenarios. In a later analysis, each TCR beta chain was defined by its CDR3 amino acid sequence together with its V-gene family, and reads lacking a unique V-gene family were excluded. A later analysis removed 550 to 650 highly shared, low-generation-probability nucleotide sequences to deal with suspected cross-contamination and a sequencing artifact. A later analysis calculated a clonal expansion index for each public chain from normalized within-repertoire ranks of inferred template counts. A later analysis computed generation probabilities with a VDJ recombination model fitted to out-of-frame rearrangements, and checked the results against IGoR. In a later analysis, TCR-TCR, TCR-HLA and TCR-CMV co-occurrence was scored with hypergeometric tests, and a repertoire-size bias correction was applied to TCR pairs. To estimate false discovery rates, a later analysis permuted the HLA or CMV assignments 20 times. In a later analysis, co-occurring TCRs were grouped with DBSCAN, and TCRdist sequence similarity was added when clustering was performed within HLA-allele-positive subsets. Repertoires with fewer than 30,000 or more than 120,000 public chains were left out of co-occurrence clustering, as were about 5 repertoires with anomalous nucleotide sharing. In TCRdb, the immuneACCESS table is reduced to in-frame sequences with V and J assigned. These tables do not hold every clone; where another copy was compared, an unresolved V gene accounts for under half, and the others remain unexplained. V and J calls and clone size are those listed in that table; D and trimming were worked out from the DNA. The sample has 90,000 to 150,000 clones on record, approximately 80% of them singletons. The ten largest clonotypes hold 3.7% of the sample.

The count of this clone is one. Its antigen is unknown. It has no much larger one-base neighbor in the sample; base qualities were not kept. Input material: PBMCs. The V and J genes are TRBV6-1 and TRBJ2-5; 8 matching bases give a weak D call of TRBD1. The sequence derives from a human donor in good health. Here is the DNA: TGTGCCAGCAAGCGGGACAGGATGTTAGAGACCCAGTACTTC. Its translation reads: CASKRDRMLETQYF.